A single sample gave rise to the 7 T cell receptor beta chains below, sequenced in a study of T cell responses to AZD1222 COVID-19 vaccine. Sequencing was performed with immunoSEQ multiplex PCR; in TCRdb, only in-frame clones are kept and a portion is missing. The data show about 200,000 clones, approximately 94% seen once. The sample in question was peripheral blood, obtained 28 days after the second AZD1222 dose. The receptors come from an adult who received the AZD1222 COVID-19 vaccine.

The CDR3 region is CASSMGTGRPDGYTF. The CDR3 nucleotides are TGTGCCAGCAGCATGGGGACAGGCCGCCCGGATGGCTACACCTTC. This chain links TRBV9 with TRBJ1-2, with 8 bases matching TRBD1. The germline V gene has CDR1 SGDLS and CDR2 YYNGEE. Trimming at V came to 4 bases and at J to 6 bases, leaving 11 bases not matched to a gene. This CDR3 is 15 amino acids long.

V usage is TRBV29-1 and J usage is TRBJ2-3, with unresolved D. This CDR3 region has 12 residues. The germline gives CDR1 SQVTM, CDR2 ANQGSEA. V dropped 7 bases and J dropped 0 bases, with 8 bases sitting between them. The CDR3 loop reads CSGETSTDTQYF. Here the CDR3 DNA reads TGCAGCGGGGAAACTAGCACAGATACGCAGTATTTT.

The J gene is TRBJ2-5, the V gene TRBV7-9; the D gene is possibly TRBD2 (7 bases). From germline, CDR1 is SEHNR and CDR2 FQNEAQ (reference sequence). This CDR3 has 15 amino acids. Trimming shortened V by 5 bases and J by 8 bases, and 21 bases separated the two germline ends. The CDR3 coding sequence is TGTGCCAGCAGCCCCCGAGGGGGGGGTCGGGAAACCCAGTACTTC. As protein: CASSPRGGGRETQYF. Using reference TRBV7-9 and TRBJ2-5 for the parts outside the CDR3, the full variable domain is DTGVSQNPRHKITKRGQNVTFRCDPISEHNRLYWYRQTLGQGPEFLTYFQNEAQLEKSRLLSDRFSAERPKGSFSTLEIQRTEQGDSAMYLCASSPRGGGRETQYFGPGTRLLVL.

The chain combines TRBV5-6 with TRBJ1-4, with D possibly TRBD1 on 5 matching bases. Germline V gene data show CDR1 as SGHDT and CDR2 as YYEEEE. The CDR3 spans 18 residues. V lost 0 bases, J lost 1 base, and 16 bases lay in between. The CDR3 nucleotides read TGTGCCAGCAGCTTGGGGCCGGGGGAAGTTGTAACTAATGAAAAACTGTTTTTT. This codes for CASSLGPGEVVTNEKLFF.

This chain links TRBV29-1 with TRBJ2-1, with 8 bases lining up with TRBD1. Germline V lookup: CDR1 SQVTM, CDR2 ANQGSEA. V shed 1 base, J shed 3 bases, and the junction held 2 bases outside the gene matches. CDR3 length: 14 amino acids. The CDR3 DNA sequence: TGCAGCGTTGAAGCCAGGGGGCACTACAATGAGCAGTTCTTC. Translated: CSVEARGHYNEQFF.

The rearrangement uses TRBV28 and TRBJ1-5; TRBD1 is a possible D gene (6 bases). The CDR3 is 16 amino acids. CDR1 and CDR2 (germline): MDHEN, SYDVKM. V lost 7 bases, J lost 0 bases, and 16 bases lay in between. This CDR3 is CASKHRAVYSNQPQHF. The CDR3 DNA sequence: TGTGCCAGCAAACACAGGGCAGTTTATAGCAATCAGCCCCAGCATTTT.

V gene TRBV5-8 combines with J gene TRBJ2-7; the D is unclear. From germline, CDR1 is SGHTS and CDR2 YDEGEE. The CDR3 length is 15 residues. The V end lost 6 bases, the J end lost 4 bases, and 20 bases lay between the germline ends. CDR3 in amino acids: CASTATQFAPYEQYF. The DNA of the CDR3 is TGTGCCAGCACCGCTACCCAATTCGCCCCGTACGAGCAGTACTTC. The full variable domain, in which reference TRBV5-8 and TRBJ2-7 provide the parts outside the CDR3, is EAGVTQSPTHLIKTRGQQATLRCSPISGHTSVYWYQQALGLGLQFLLWYDEGEERNRGNFPPRFSGRQFPNYSSELNVNALELEDSALYLCASTATQFAPYEQYFGPGTRLTVT.